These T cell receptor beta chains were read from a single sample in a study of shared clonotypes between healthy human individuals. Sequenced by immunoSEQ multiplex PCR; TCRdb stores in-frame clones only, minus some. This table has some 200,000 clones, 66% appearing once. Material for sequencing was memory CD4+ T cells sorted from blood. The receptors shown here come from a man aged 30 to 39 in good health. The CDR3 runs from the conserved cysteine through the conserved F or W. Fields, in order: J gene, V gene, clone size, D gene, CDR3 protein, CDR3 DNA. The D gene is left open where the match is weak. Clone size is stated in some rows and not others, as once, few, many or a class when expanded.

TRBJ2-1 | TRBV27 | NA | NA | CASSPDSHYNEQFF | TGTGCCAGCAGTCCGGACAGTCACTACAATGAGCAGTTCTTC
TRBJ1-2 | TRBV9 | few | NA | CASSGAYGYTF | TGTGCCAGCAGCGGGGCCTATGGCTACACCTTC
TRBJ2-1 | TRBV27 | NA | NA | CASRPGPTYNEQFF | TGTGCCAGCAGGCCGGGTCCGACCTACAATGAGCAGTTCTTC
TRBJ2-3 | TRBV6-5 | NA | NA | CASSYSSIPKGDTQYF | TGTGCCAGCAGTTACTCAAGCATACCTAAAGGAGATACGCAGTATTTT
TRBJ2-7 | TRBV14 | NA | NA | CASSRTGHLSYEQYF | TGTGCCAGCAGCCGAACCGGACATCTCTCCTACGAGCAGTACTTC
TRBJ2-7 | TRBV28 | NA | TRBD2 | CASRGLGLADYEQYF | TGTGCCAGCAGGGGATTAGGACTAGCGGACTACGAGCAGTACTTC
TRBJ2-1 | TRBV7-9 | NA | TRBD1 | CASSWGQAYNEQFF | TGTGCCAGCAGCTGGGGACAGGCTTACAATGAGCAGTTCTTC
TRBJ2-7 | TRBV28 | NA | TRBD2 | CASRGTTSGTAPYEQYF | TGTGCCAGCAGGGGGACGACTAGCGGGACCGCCCCCTACGAGCAGTACTTC
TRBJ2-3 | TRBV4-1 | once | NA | CASSHLTYSDTQYF | TGCGCCAGCAGCCACCTGACTTACTCAGATACGCAGTATTTT
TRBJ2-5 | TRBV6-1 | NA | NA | CASSEGRIRQETQYF | TGTGCCAGCAGTGAAGGCCGGATTCGCCAGGAGACCCAGTACTTC
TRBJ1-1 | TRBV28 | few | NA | CASISSGWNTEAFF | TGTGCCAGCATTTCATCAGGGTGGAACACTGAAGCTTTCTTT
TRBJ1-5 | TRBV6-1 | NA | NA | CASSEWGSNQPQHF | TGTGCCAGCAGTGAATGGGGGTCCAATCAGCCCCAGCATTTT
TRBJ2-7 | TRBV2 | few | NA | CASSELLVISYEQYF | TGTGCCAGCAGTGAACTACTCGTGATCTCCTACGAGCAGTACTTC
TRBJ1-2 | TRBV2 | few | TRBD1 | CASSEAGQGYGYTF | TGTGCCAGCAGTGAAGCGGGACAGGGCTATGGCTACACCTTC
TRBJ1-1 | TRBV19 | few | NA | CASSQGWSTEAFF | TGTGCCAGTAGTCAGGGGTGGAGCACTGAAGCTTTCTTT
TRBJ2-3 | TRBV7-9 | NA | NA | CASSIENTDTQYF | TGTGCCAGCAGCATCGAAAACACAGATACGCAGTATTTT
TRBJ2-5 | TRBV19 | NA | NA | CASSMGIGDETQYF | TGTGCCAGTAGTATGGGTATTGGGGATGAGACCCAGTACTTC
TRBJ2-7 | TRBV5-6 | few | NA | CASSLGPREQYF | TGTGCCAGCAGCTTGGGCCCCAGGGAGCAGTACTTC
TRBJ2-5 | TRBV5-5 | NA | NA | CASSPTGFSLETQYF | TGTGCCAGCAGCCCTACCGGGTTCTCTCTCGAGACCCAGTACTTC
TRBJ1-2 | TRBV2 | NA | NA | CASSEALSWVRF | TGTGCCAGCAGTGAAGCGTTGTCTTGGGTCCGCTTC
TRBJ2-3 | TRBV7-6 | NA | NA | CASSLAHSLGDTQYF | TGTGCCAGCAGCTTAGCCCACTCCCTCGGAGATACGCAGTATTTT
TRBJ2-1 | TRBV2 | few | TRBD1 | CASSLETGGHNEQFF | TGTGCCAGCAGTCTTGAGACAGGGGGACACAATGAGCAGTTCTTC
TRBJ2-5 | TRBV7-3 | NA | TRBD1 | CASSFFTGTGETQYF | TGTGCCAGCAGCTTTTTTACCGGGACAGGGGAGACCCAGTACTTC
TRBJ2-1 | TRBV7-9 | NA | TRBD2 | CAGWASGIIGEQFF | TGTGCCGGGTGGGCTAGCGGGATAATAGGGGAGCAGTTCTTC
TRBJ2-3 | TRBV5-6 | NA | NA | CASSFRRAWRTDTQYF | TGTGCCAGCAGCTTCAGGCGGGCGTGGCGCACAGATACGCAGTATTTT
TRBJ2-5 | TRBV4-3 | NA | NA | CASSPRPQETQYF | TGCGCCAGCAGCCCAAGACCACAAGAGACCCAGTACTTC
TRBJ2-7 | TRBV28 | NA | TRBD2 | CASRLSGGSGREREQYF | TGTGCCAGCAGACTAAGCGGAGGTAGCGGGAGGGAGCGGGAGCAGTACTTC
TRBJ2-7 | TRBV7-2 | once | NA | CASSPVGGSYEQYF | TGTGCCAGCAGCCCGGTGGGGGGCTCCTACGAGCAGTACTTC
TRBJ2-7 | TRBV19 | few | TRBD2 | CASSITAGVAYEQYF | TGTGCCAGTAGTATAACGGCGGGAGTAGCGTACGAGCAGTACTTC
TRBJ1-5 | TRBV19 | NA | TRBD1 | CASSIGTGGLQPQHF | TGTGCCAGTAGTATAGGGACAGGGGGACTTCAGCCCCAGCATTTT
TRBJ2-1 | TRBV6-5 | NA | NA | CASSYSMTVGQDEQFF | TGTGCCAGCAGTTACTCGATGACAGTGGGTCAGGATGAGCAGTTCTTC
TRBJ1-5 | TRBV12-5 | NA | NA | CASGLVQDTRGPQPQHF | TGTGCTAGTGGTTTGGTACAAGATACGAGGGGACCCCAGCCCCAGCATTTT
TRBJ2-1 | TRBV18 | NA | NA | CASSPRGIYNEQFF | TGTGCCAGCTCACCACGGGGTATCTATAATGAGCAGTTCTTC
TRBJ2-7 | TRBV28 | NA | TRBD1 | CASSQPGTATYEQYF | TGTGCCAGCAGTCAACCCGGGACAGCCACCTACGAGCAGTACTTC
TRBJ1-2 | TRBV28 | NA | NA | CASRRGGRDYGYTF | TGTGCCAGCAGACGCGGGGGGCGCGACTATGGCTACACCTTC
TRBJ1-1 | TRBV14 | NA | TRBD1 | CASSPWQGARNTEAFF | TGTGCCAGCAGCCCATGGCAGGGGGCTCGGAACACTGAAGCTTTCTTT
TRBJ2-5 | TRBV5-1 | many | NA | CASSSLETQYF | TGCGCCAGCAGCTCACTAGAGACCCAGTACTTC
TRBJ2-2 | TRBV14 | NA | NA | CASSQQGPRNTGELFF | TGTGCCAGCAGCCAACAGGGCCCCCGGAACACCGGGGAGCTGTTTTTT
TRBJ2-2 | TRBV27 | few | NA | CASSFHPSSNTGELFF | TGTGCCAGCAGTTTTCATCCCAGCTCGAACACCGGGGAGCTGTTTTTT
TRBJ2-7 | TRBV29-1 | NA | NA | CSVRTADEQYF | TGCAGCGTGAGGACCGCGGACGAGCAGTACTTC
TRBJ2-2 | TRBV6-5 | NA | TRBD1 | CASSSAGQGTGELFF | TGTGCCAGCAGTTCGGCCGGACAGGGCACCGGGGAGCTGTTTTTT
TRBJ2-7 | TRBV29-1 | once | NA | CSVMGGERTYEQYF | TGCAGCGTAATGGGGGGTGAGAGAACCTACGAGCAGTACTTC
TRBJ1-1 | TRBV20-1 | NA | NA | CSARDRGDAFF | TGCAGTGCTAGAGATCGGGGGGATGCTTTCTTT
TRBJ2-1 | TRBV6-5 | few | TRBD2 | CASSNLADNEQFF | TGTGCCAGCAGCAACCTAGCGGACAATGAGCAGTTCTTC
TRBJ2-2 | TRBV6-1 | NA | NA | CASYRGTENKELFF | TGTGCCAGCTACCGCGGAACCGAGAATAAGGAGCTGTTTTTT
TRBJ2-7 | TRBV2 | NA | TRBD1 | CASTRDRESYEQYF | TGTGCCAGCACCAGGGACAGGGAATCCTACGAGCAGTACTTC
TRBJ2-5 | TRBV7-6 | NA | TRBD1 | CASSMTGLVETQYF | TGTGCCAGCAGCATGACAGGGCTAGTCGAGACCCAGTACTTC
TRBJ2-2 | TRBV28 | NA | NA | CASSYWFGVTGELFF | TGTGCCAGCAGTTACTGGTTTGGGGTAACCGGGGAGCTGTTTTTT
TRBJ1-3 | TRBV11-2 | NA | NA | CASSFTWGFNSGNTIYF | TGTGCCAGCAGCTTCACGTGGGGGTTCAACTCTGGAAACACCATATATTTT
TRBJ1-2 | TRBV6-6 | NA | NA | CASTTEGVYGYTF | TGTGCCAGCACCACCGAGGGGGTCTATGGCTACACCTTC
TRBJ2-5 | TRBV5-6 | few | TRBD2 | CASSSMTSPPETQYF | TGTGCCAGCAGCTCCATGACTAGCCCTCCCGAGACCCAGTACTTC
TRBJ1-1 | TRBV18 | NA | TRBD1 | CASSPQTGTETEAFF | TGTGCCAGCTCACCCCAAACCGGGACAGAAACTGAAGCTTTCTTT
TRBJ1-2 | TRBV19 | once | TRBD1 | CASSIAGQGDYGYTF | TGTGCCAGTAGTATAGCAGGACAGGGGGACTATGGCTACACCTTC
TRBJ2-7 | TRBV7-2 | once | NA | CASTSGVASPSLEQYF | TGTGCCAGCACCTCAGGAGTGGCTAGCCCCTCGCTCGAGCAGTACTTC
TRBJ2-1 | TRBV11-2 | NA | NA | CASSPSYAVNEQFF | TGTGCCAGCAGCCCGTCCTATGCGGTCAATGAGCAGTTCTTC
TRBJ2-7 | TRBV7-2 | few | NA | CASSFRVEQYF | TGTGCCAGCAGCTTTAGGGTCGAGCAGTACTTC
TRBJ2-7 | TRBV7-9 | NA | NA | CASSQTVPPYEQYF | TGTGCCAGCAGCCAGACAGTCCCCCCCTACGAGCAGTACTTC
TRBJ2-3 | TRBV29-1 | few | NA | CSVEAGGPSTTSTDTQYF | TGCAGCGTTGAAGCAGGAGGGCCCTCTACGACTAGCACAGATACGCAGTATTTT